These T cell receptor beta chains were read from a single sample in a study of cytomegalovirus exposure and HLA in healthy donors. Assay: immunoSEQ multiplex PCR; the TCRdb copy retains only in-frame clones and omits some. The sample carries 170,000 or so clones, approximately 84% recorded once. Sample: PBMCs. These receptors were collected from a girl between 5 and 17 years old in good health and CMV-seropositive. CDR3s include the opening cysteine and the closing phenylalanine or tryptophan. Fields, in order: V gene, J gene, CDR3 protein.

>TRBV11-2|TRBJ1-1
CASSLGHRGRNTEAFF
>TRBV5-1|TRBJ2-7
CASSWGQGAWHEQYF
>TRBV10-3|TRBJ2-1
CAISESGGGQGYEQFF
>TRBV9|TRBJ2-3
CASSALPTGGGGDTQYF
>TRBV7-3|TRBJ2-2
CASSGTAGGPGTGELFF
>TRBV10-3|TRBJ1-1
CASSPRGQNTEAFF
>TRBV5-8|TRBJ1-1
CASSYGTQNTEAFF
>TRBV7-8|TRBJ1-2
CASSLDVGGGYTF
>TRBV4-1|TRBJ1-6
CASSPLPGTYNSPLHF
>TRBV19|-
CASSIGGGALYEQYF
>TRBV11-3|TRBJ2-3
CASSLGANTDTQYF
>TRBV11-3|TRBJ2-3
CASSTDRSTDTQYF
>TRBV5-1|TRBJ2-2
CASSLERIDTGELFF
>TRBV9|TRBJ2-1
CASSAGGAKPYNEQFF
>TRBV6-6|TRBJ2-3
CASSYGHKDTQYF
>TRBV27|TRBJ1-6
CASSLYPGSNSPLHF
>TRBV4-2|TRBJ2-5
CASSQETGKETQYF
>TRBV11-3|TRBJ2-1
CASRQGHPSGVRNEQFF
>TRBV2|TRBJ1-2
CASTGGFGYGYTF
>TRBV7-3|TRBJ1-6
CASSFTGQPNSPLHF
>TRBV11-2|TRBJ1-6
CASSFGQLNSPLHF
>TRBV9|TRBJ2-1
CASSPGTRHNFYNEQFF
>TRBV5-1|TRBJ2-3
CASSYSGGHTDTQYF
>TRBV5-6|TRBJ2-5
CASSFRGRRETQYF
>TRBV28|TRBJ1-1
CASSFQEVEAFF
>TRBV7-8|TRBJ2-2
CASSVTGGSGELFF
>TRBV6-5|TRBJ1-2
CASSFYRGQGYTF
>TRBV6-1|TRBJ2-7
CASSEKEATSGEHEQYF
>TRBV7-9|TRBJ1-2
CASSLSSAESYGYTF
>TRBV19|TRBJ1-1
CASSPQGGFNQVMNTEAFF
>TRBV5-1|TRBJ1-1
CASSLTPNTEAFF